A single sample is the source of the 5 T cell receptor beta chains below, sequenced in a study of cytomegalovirus exposure and HLA in healthy donors. The PCR was carried out with 60 Vbeta primers and 13 Jbeta primers. Clones were read by immunoSEQ multiplex PCR, and TCRdb kept only the in-frame ones, dropping some. The table has roughly 150,000 clones, 70% to 75% seen once. The sequencing input was PBMCs. All receptors come from a woman in her 30s in good health and CMV-seronegative.

This chain uses TRBV30 with TRBJ1-1, with TRBD1 identical over 7 bases. This CDR3 has 12 amino acids. Unmatched junction bases numbered 5, after V lost 7 bases and J lost 3 bases. Germline CDR1 reads GTSNPN; CDR2 reads SVGIG (reference sequence). The CDR3 spells CASRGVYTEAFF. The CDR3 DNA reads as TGTGCCTCCAGGGGGGTGTACACTGAAGCTTTCTTT.

Note on this clone: Other DNA sequences from this sample encode an identical CDR3 as well. The chain couples TRBV9 to TRBJ2-3; the D is unclear. The V and J ends lost 2 bases and 0 bases respectively, with 4 bases between them. CDR3 length: 13 amino acids. Germline V gives CDR1 SGDLS, CDR2 YYNGEE. CDR3 loop: CASSVSSTDTQYF. In DNA form, the CDR3 reads TGTGCCAGCAGCGTGTCTAGCACAGATACGCAGTATTTT.

The rearrangement uses TRBV5-1 and TRBJ1-3; tentatively, D is TRBD1 (5 bases). The CDR3 totals 15 residues. V was cut by 0 bases and J by 4 bases, with 11 bases left in between. Germline V gene data show CDR1 as SGHRS and CDR2 as YFSETQ. In DNA form, the CDR3 reads TGCGCCAGCAGCTTGGACACAGGACCCGGAAACACCATATATTTT. Its protein product is CASSLDTGPGNTIYF.

The chain carries TRBV5-6 and TRBJ1-2; D not resolved. The CDR3 has 14 amino acids. Looked up from germline, CDR1 is SGHDT and CDR2 is YYEEEE. V lost 1 base and J 4 bases, leaving 11 bases between the germline ends. This chain's CDR3 is CASSLYTPSYGYTF. The CDR3 DNA sequence: TGTGCCAGCAGCTTGTATACGCCTAGCTATGGCTACACCTTC.

J is TRBJ2-3 and V is TRBV9; TRBD2 matches at 11 bases. The CDR3 is made up of 15 amino acids. Losses at the gene ends were 0 bases for V and 9 bases for J; bases not matched to a gene: 6. The germline gives CDR1 SGDLS, CDR2 YYNGEE. This chain's CDR3 is CASSVDGSGGATQYF. In nucleotides, the CDR3 is TGTGCCAGCAGCGTAGACGGTAGCGGGGGGGCGACGCAGTATTTT.